This T cell receptor (beta chain) appears in the sequencing data of a study of blood T cells in healthy people across ages. This clonotype has more than one count but fewer than ten. Sample-barcoded 5' priming and a J-beta primer mix drove a second PCR of about 6 to 12 cycles. From the 5' RACE reads, TCRdb called clonotypes with MiXCR, one entry per CDR3 protein. The sample has 750,000 to 950,000 distinct CDR3 sequences, 25% to 30% seen once. The germline V gene has CDR1 SEHNR and CDR2 FQNEAQ (reference sequence). This CDR3 is built from 12 residues. V shed 2 bases and J 7 bases; nucleotides not matched to a gene: 1. Another study also made use of these data, one on T cells of mothers and their children.

The rearrangement joins TRBV7-9 to TRBJ2-7; 8 bases map to TRBD2. The sequence came from a woman in her thirties or forties in good health. Sequencing was carried out using blood. The CDR3 loop reads CASSLIAGEQYF. CDR3 in DNA: TGTGCCAGCAGCTTAATAGCGGGGGAGCAGTACTTC.